This T cell receptor (beta chain) was identified in a study of blood T cell repertoires in COVID-19 (dated by TCRdb to about 2020). With regard to the full study: Samples from collaborators originated in the United States, Italy and Spain and spanned both the acute and convalescent phases of COVID-19. The prospective study material was composed of cDNA or gDNA derived from T cells, B-cell-depleted T cells, or PBMCs. The dataset comprised deeply sampled blood TCRbeta repertoires from subjects exposed to, actively infected with, or recovered from COVID-19. A freely available public database, intended as a resource for researchers studying the immune response to SARS-CoV-2, is where the repertoires were released. Samples came from the ongoing ImmuneRACE study (first 160 participants) plus 1,254 subjects from 6 global collaborators. A de-identified subject ID, COVID-19 status, age in years and sex were almost always included in the sample metadata. Where available, HLA class I and class II types were obtained from metadata supplied by the sample provider rather than from assay-based typing. Results the study describes overall, beyond this receptor: The amount of clinical and demographic metadata varied by source and participant and was provided uncurated.

A second Seattle source provided samples from volunteer blood donors who had recovered from COVID-19. The collaborating institutions used their own protocols to collect whole blood in K2EDTA tubes. Collaborator samples were shipped for TCRbeta analysis as frozen whole blood, isolated PBMCs, or DNA extracted from either sample type. The immunoSEQ Assay, a bias-controlled multiplex PCR, was used to amplify TCRbeta CDR3 regions from genomic DNA. The study's processing was this. The number of nucleated cells in each sample was estimated from the amplification of reference gene primers within the assay. To quantify the absolute abundance of each unique TCRbeta CDR3 rearrangement, sequence reads were collapsed and filtered. For each sample, productive Simpson clonality was calculated as the square root of Simpson's diversity index across productive rearrangements. TCRdb limited this immuneACCESS table to in-frame rearrangements with V and J called. A share of clones is missing; checked studies link under half to unresolved V genes, and the rest is unexplained. V, J and clone size are taken as reported in that table, and D and trimming were inferred from the DNA itself. Counted in this sample were some 200,000 clones; approximately 90% of them appeared once. The biggest ten clones account for over 0.7% of the sample.

According to the germline V gene, CDR1 reads SGHRS and CDR2 reads YFSETQ. Trimming removed 0 bases from V and 7 bases from J; the gene matches leave 5 bases unexplained. The CDR3 holds 15 amino acids from the cysteine to the phenylalanine. The CDR3 DNA has 45 bases and is translated from base 1. Notes on this clone: The antigen this receptor binds is unknown. It has no much larger one-base neighbor in the sample; base qualities were not kept.

The sequencing sample was made of peripheral blood. This TCR came from a woman younger than 30 who had recovered from COVID-19. This chain is built from TRBV5-1 and TRBJ1-4, with 8 bases in between that match TRBD1. Here the CDR3 is given as CASSLGTGLGEKLFF. The DNA reads as follows: TGCGCCAGCAGCTTGGGGACAGGGTTGGGTGAAAAACTGTTTTTT.